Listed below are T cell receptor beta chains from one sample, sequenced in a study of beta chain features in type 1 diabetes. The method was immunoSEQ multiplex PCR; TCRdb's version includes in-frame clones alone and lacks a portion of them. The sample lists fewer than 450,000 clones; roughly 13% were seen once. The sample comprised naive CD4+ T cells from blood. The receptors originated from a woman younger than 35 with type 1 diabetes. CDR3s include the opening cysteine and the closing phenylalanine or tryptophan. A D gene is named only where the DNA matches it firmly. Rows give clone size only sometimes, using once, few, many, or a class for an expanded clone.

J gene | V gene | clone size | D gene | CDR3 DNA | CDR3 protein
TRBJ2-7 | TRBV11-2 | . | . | TGTGCCAGCAGCTTAGTTACAGGACAGAGGGAGTACTTC | CASSLVTGQREYF
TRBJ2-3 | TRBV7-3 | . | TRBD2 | TGTGCCAGCAGCTTACACGGGAGGGGGACAGATACGCAGTATTTT | CASSLHGRGTDTQYF
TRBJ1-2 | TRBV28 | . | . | TGTGCCAGCGAATTACAGGGTCAGGGCTACACCTTC | CASELQGQGYTF
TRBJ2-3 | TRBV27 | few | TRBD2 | TGTGCCAGCAGTTTATCGGGACTAGCGGGAGGGCCCGCCACAGATACGCAGTATTTT | CASSLSGLAGGPATDTQYF
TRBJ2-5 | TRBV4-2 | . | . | TGTGCCAGCAGCCAAGATCGGGCAGGGTGGCAAGAGACCCAGTACTTC | CASSQDRAGWQETQYF
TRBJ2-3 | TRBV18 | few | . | TGTGCCAGCTCACCATTACCCACAGGGATGGGCACAGATACGCAGTATTTT | CASSPLPTGMGTDTQYF
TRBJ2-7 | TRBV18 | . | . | TGTGCCAGCTCACCACTCCAAGCTCAGGGGAACGAGCAGTACTTC | CASSPLQAQGNEQYF
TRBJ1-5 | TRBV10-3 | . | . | TGTGCCATCAGTGAGTATACGGTCGTGAGCAATCAGCCCCAGCATTTT | CAISEYTVVSNQPQHF
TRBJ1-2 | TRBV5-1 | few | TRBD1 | TGCGCCAGCAGCTCAACAGGGGGTTATGGCTACACCTTC | CASSSTGGYGYTF
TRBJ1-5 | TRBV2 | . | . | TGTGCCAGCAGGCATCTCCCAGGAACAGGCCAGGAGCCCCAGCATTTT | CASRHLPGTGQEPQHF
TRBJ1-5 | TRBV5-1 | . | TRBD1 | TGCGCCAGCAGCTTGGGCCCAACAGGGGAGAGCAATCAGCCCCAGCATTTT | CASSLGPTGESNQPQHF
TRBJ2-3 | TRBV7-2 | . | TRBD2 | TGTGCCAGCAGCTGGCGACTAGCGGGAACCACAGATACGCAGTATTTT | CASSWRLAGTTDTQYF
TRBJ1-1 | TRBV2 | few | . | TGTGCCAGCAGTGATCGCCAGGGAGGGCATCTCGGTGAAGCTTTCTTT | CASSDRQGGHLGEAFF
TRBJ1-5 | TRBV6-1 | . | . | TGTGCCAGCAGTGCCTCAGGGGCGTATAGCAATCAGCCCCAGCATTTT | CASSASGAYSNQPQHF
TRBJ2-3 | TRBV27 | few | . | TGTGCCAGCAGTCTGCGATCGGGGGATACGCAGTATTTT | CASSLRSGDTQYF
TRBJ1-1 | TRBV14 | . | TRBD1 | TGTGCCAGCAGCCAAACAAGGGGAGTGCAGGGGGGTACTTTGAACACTGAAGCTTTCTTT | CASSQTRGVQGGTLNTEAFF
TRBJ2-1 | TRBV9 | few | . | TGTGCCAGCAGCGTAGCTGCGGGTTTCAATGAGCAGTTCTTC | CASSVAAGFNEQFF
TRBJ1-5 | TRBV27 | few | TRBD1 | TGTGCCAGCAGACGGACAGGGGGCAATCAGCCCCAGCATTTT | CASRRTGGNQPQHF
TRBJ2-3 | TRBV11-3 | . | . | TGTGCCAGCAGCTTCAAACAGTCAAGCACAGATACGCAGTATTTT | CASSFKQSSTDTQYF
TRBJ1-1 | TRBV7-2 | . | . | TGTGCCAGCAGCTTAGAAGCGAACACTGAAGCTTTCTTT | CASSLEANTEAFF
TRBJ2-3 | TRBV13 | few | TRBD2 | TGTGCCAGCAGCCGCCCGATTTATGCCCCCGGCGGGGGAGATACGCAGTATTTT | CASSRPIYAPGGGDTQYF
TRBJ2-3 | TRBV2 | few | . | TGTGCCAGCAGCCGCAGGGAAGTCGGCGCAGATACGCAGTATTTT | CASSRREVGADTQYF